The 7 T cell receptor beta chains given below trace back to one sample, sequenced in a study of control samples from healthy donors and cancer patients. Produced via immunoSEQ multiplex PCR; TCRdb's table is partial and in-frame only. This table holds 100,000 or so clones, about 92% found once. Sequencing input: blood. These receptors came from a woman aged 18-29 years in good health.

The chain has TRBV18 and TRBJ1-5; D gene unclear. V was cut by 5 bases and J by 5 bases, with 10 bases left in between. Per germline, CDR1 KGHSH and CDR2 LQKENI. CDR3 length: 13 amino acids. CDR3 loop: CASSGSWDQPQHF. The CDR3 DNA sequence: TGTGCCAGCTCAGGATCCTGGGATCAGCCCCAGCATTTT. Based on the CDR3 plus reference TRBV18 and TRBJ1-5, the full variable domain is NAGVMQNPRHLVRRRGQEARLRCSPMKGHSHVYWYRQLPEEGLKFMVYLQKENIIDESGMPKERFSAEFPKEGPSILRIQQVVRGDSAAYFCASSGSWDQPQHFGDGTRLSIL.

The chain is built from TRBV7-6 and TRBJ2-3; D gene ambiguous. The CDR3 covers 13 residues. V lost 0 bases to trimming and J lost 6 bases, with 7 bases between them. The V gene's germline CDR1 is SGHVS and CDR2 FNYEAQ. The CDR3 DNA sequence: TGTGCCAGCAGCTTAGCCCTCCAGGATACGCAGTATTTT. Encoded protein: CASSLALQDTQYF.

The gene calls are TRBV27 and TRBJ1-5; TRBD1 aligns across 9 bases. Trimming at V came to 8 bases and at J to 1 base, leaving 6 bases not matched to a gene. The length of the CDR3 is 15 residues. Looked up from germline, CDR1 is MNHEY and CDR2 is SMNVEV (reference sequence). In DNA form, the CDR3 reads TGTGCCAGCGGGAGCGGACAGGGGAGCAATCAGCCCCAGCATTTT. Its protein product is CASGSGQGSNQPQHF.

The chain couples TRBV19 to TRBJ2-1, with TRBD2 as a possible D gene (6 bases). The CDR3 covers 16 residues. Per germline, CDR1 LNHDA and CDR2 SQIVND (reference sequence). Deletions cut 5 bases from V and 2 bases from J, with 16 bases between. Here the CDR3 DNA reads TGTGCCAGTAGTCTGGATTCGGACTATACCTACAATGAGCAGTTCTTC. It yields the protein CASSLDSDYTYNEQFF.

This clone has only one observation. The J gene is TRBJ1-2, the V gene TRBV19; tentatively, D is TRBD1 (5 bases). Trimming left V 4 bases short and J 5 bases short, with 14 bases between. Germline lookup yields CDR1 LNHDA and CDR2 SQIVND (reference sequence). The CDR3 extends over 14 amino acids. For the CDR3, the DNA is TGTGCCAGTAGTACTTGGGACCTAAAGTATGGCTACACCTTC. It yields the protein CASSTWDLKYGYTF.

A few counts support this clone. The chain has TRBV7-9 and TRBJ2-7, with 9 bases identical to TRBD1. Germline V gene sequence: CDR1 SEHNR, CDR2 FQNEAQ (reference sequence). The V segment lost 4 bases and the J segment 3 bases; nucleotides outside the gene matches: 4. The CDR3 covers 14 residues. The CDR3 nucleotides read TGTGCCAGCAGCTGGACAGGGGTCCTCTACGAGCAGTACTTC. Translation gives CASSWTGVLYEQYF. Looking up the rest from reference TRBV7-9 and TRBJ2-7 gives the full variable domain: DTGVSQNPRHKITKRGQNVTFRCDPISEHNRLYWYRQTLGQGPEFLTYFQNEAQLEKSRLLSDRFSAERPKGSFSTLEIQRTEQGDSAMYLCASSWTGVLYEQYFGPGTRLTVT.

This chain links TRBV5-6 with TRBJ2-6; TRBD2 might be the D (5 bases). This CDR3 has 15 residues. Germline CDR1 is SGHDT and CDR2 is YYEEEE. V lost 4 bases and J lost 2, with 10 bases in between. This CDR3 is CASSRAGTGANVLTF. The CDR3 coding sequence is TGTGCCAGCAGCCGGGCGGGCACTGGGGCCAACGTCCTGACTTTC.